The clone carrying this T cell receptor (beta chain) came up many times. Its antigen is still unknown. The data were obtained in a study of read filtering for tumor transcriptome and immune sequencing. Study-wide context: TCR-mapped reads were about 3.5 to 10.27 million with IR-seq versus about 85 to 1,300 with RNA-seq.

Molecular barcoded adaptors covering alpha/delta and beta/gamma chains were used on roughly 400 ng RNA. TCRdb redid the calling of the reads with MiXCR, one entry per CDR3 protein. The repertoire includes 39,000 or so distinct CDR3 sequences, under 15% of them detected once, and approximately 30% sits in the top ten. The study's findings and limits: IR-seq captured clonotypes deeper and more reliably than RNA-seq. This fraction held mixed bone marrow immune cells after CD138-negative sorting. Without single-read clonotypes, shared clonotype proportions correlated more between IR-seq and RNA-seq.

This CDR3 comprises 17 residues. V lost 3 bases to trimming and J lost 7 bases; unmatched junction nucleotides: 11. In germline, CDR1 is MNHEY, CDR2 SVGAGI. The receptor's source is a donor aged 40 or over with multiple myeloma. Sequenced input: a population of CD138-negative cells sorted from bone marrow. This chain joins TRBV6-5 and TRBJ2-1; TRBD1 matches 11 bases. The CDR3 DNA is TGTGCCAGCAGTTATTACACCGGGACAGGGGGTTTTAATGAGCAGTTCTTC. Translated, it gives CASSYYTGTGGFNEQFF.